This is a list of T cell receptor beta chains from one sample in a study of Ad26.COV2.S vaccination and SARS-CoV-2 variants. The protocol was immunoSEQ multiplex PCR, while the TCRdb copy is restricted to in-frame clones and leaves out a portion. The sample includes more than 150,000 clones, around 88% of them seen just once. The source was peripheral blood, collected after recovery from COVID-19. These receptors originate from a human donor who had recovered from COVID-19. Each CDR3 is given with its conserved first and last residue. Each record gives: D gene, J gene, clone size, V gene, CDR3 protein, CDR3 DNA. A D gene is named only where the DNA matches it firmly. A row's size may be missing; if present it is once, few, many or a size class.

d_call: -; j_call: TRBJ1-1; clone_size: once; v_call: TRBV4-1; cdr3_aa: CASRGLLLNTEAFF; cdr3_nt: TGCGCCAGCAGGGGCCTACTACTGAACACTGAAGCTTTCTTT
d_call: -; j_call: TRBJ2-1; clone_size: -; v_call: TRBV30; cdr3_aa: CAWSRTDNEQFF; cdr3_nt: TGTGCCTGGAGTAGGACAGACAATGAGCAGTTCTTC
d_call: -; j_call: TRBJ1-6; clone_size: -; v_call: TRBV10-3; cdr3_aa: CAISETGLESPLHF; cdr3_nt: TGTGCCATCAGTGAGACTGGGTTGGAGTCACCCCTCCACTTT
d_call: TRBD1; j_call: TRBJ2-6; clone_size: many; v_call: TRBV7-2; cdr3_aa: CATNKEGQGSGANVLTF; cdr3_nt: TGTGCCACCAATAAGGAGGGACAGGGCTCTGGGGCCAACGTCCTGACTTTC
d_call: -; j_call: TRBJ1-6; clone_size: -; v_call: TRBV9; cdr3_aa: CASTLGHPSPLHF; cdr3_nt: TGTGCCAGCACTCTAGGGCATCCTTCACCCCTCCACTTT
d_call: TRBD2; j_call: TRBJ2-7; clone_size: -; v_call: TRBV3-1/TRBV3-2; cdr3_aa: CASSRGTSGSEQYF; cdr3_nt: TGTGCCAGCAGCCGCGGGACTAGCGGGAGTGAGCAGTACTTC
d_call: -; j_call: TRBJ1-1; clone_size: -; v_call: TRBV9; cdr3_aa: CASSPSGGDTEAFF; cdr3_nt: TGTGCCAGCAGCCCCAGCGGGGGTGACACTGAAGCTTTCTTT
d_call: TRBD1; j_call: TRBJ1-5; clone_size: -; v_call: TRBV2; cdr3_aa: CASRQGRDQPQHF; cdr3_nt: TGTGCCAGCAGACAGGGGAGGGATCAGCCCCAGCATTTT
d_call: -; j_call: TRBJ2-5; clone_size: -; v_call: TRBV29-1; cdr3_aa: CSVEWRRGQETQYF; cdr3_nt: TGCAGCGTTGAATGGCGGAGGGGGCAAGAGACCCAGTACTTC
d_call: TRBD2; j_call: TRBJ2-7; clone_size: once; v_call: TRBV2; cdr3_aa: CASSLADSYEQYF; cdr3_nt: TGTGCCAGCAGTCTAGCGGACTCCTACGAGCAGTACTTC
d_call: -; j_call: TRBJ2-1; clone_size: -; v_call: TRBV28; cdr3_aa: CASSRRSSYNEQFF; cdr3_nt: TGTGCCAGCAGTAGACGGAGCTCCTACAATGAGCAGTTCTTC
d_call: TRBD1; j_call: TRBJ1-2; clone_size: -; v_call: TRBV4-2; cdr3_aa: CASSQNIRTGNYGYTF; cdr3_nt: TGTGCCAGCAGCCAAAACATCAGGACAGGGAACTATGGCTACACCTTC
d_call: -; j_call: TRBJ1-2; clone_size: -; v_call: TRBV9; cdr3_aa: CASSPRFAGGGYTF; cdr3_nt: TGTGCCAGCAGCCCCCGCTTCGCCGGAGGTGGCTACACCTTC
d_call: TRBD1; j_call: TRBJ1-5; clone_size: -; v_call: TRBV6-5; cdr3_aa: CASSSGQGSNQPQHF; cdr3_nt: TGTGCCAGCAGTTCGGGACAGGGGAGCAATCAGCCCCAGCATTTT
d_call: TRBD2; j_call: TRBJ2-3; clone_size: -; v_call: TRBV27; cdr3_aa: CASRFRTSGYTDTQYF; cdr3_nt: TGTGCCAGCAGGTTCAGGACTAGCGGGTACACAGATACGCAGTATTTT
d_call: TRBD2; j_call: TRBJ2-3; clone_size: -; v_call: TRBV5-5; cdr3_aa: CASSFNFGGASGSGDTQYF; cdr3_nt: TGTGCCAGCAGCTTTAATTTCGGGGGGGCATCGGGTTCAGGGGATACGCAGTATTTT
d_call: -; j_call: TRBJ1-4; clone_size: -; v_call: TRBV11-2; cdr3_aa: CASSLYGSLEKLFF; cdr3_nt: TGTGCCAGCAGCTTATACGGGTCTTTGGAAAAACTGTTTTTT
d_call: TRBD2; j_call: TRBJ2-7; clone_size: -; v_call: TRBV5-8; cdr3_aa: CASSLGASGIYEQYF; cdr3_nt: TGTGCCAGCAGCCTGGGTGCTAGCGGAATCTACGAGCAGTACTTC
d_call: TRBD2; j_call: TRBJ2-5; clone_size: -; v_call: TRBV6-5; cdr3_aa: CASRGLAGTAGTQYF; cdr3_nt: TGTGCCAGCAGAGGACTAGCGGGGACAGCGGGGACCCAGTACTTC
d_call: TRBD1; j_call: TRBJ1-4; clone_size: -; v_call: TRBV10-1; cdr3_aa: CASSGDRVKNLRLSEKLFF; cdr3_nt: TGCGCCAGCAGTGGGGACAGGGTTAAAAATCTTAGGTTAAGTGAAAAACTGTTTTTT
d_call: TRBD2; j_call: TRBJ2-3; clone_size: -; v_call: TRBV5-5; cdr3_aa: CASSPGGSGRGDTQYF; cdr3_nt: TGTGCCAGCAGCCCTGGGGGTAGCGGGAGGGGAGATACGCAGTATTTT
d_call: -; j_call: TRBJ2-1; clone_size: -; v_call: TRBV27; cdr3_aa: CASSLSGPRTNEQFF; cdr3_nt: TGTGCCAGCAGTTTAAGTGGGCCCCGGACCAATGAGCAGTTCTTC
d_call: TRBD1; j_call: TRBJ1-1; clone_size: -; v_call: TRBV9; cdr3_aa: CASSVEGQGNTEAFF; cdr3_nt: TGTGCCAGCAGCGTAGAAGGACAGGGGAACACTGAAGCTTTCTTT
d_call: -; j_call: TRBJ2-3; clone_size: -; v_call: TRBV6-5; cdr3_aa: CASLAGGTDTQYF; cdr3_nt: TGTGCCAGCCTCGCAGGAGGCACAGATACGCAGTATTTT
d_call: TRBD1; j_call: TRBJ2-3; clone_size: once; v_call: TRBV24-1; cdr3_aa: CATSDGTGGTDTQYF; cdr3_nt: TGTGCCACCAGTGACGGGACAGGGGGCACAGATACGCAGTATTTT
d_call: -; j_call: TRBJ2-1; clone_size: -; v_call: TRBV6-1; cdr3_aa: CASSEILGGVENNEQFF; cdr3_nt: TGTGCCAGCAGTGAAATTCTTGGGGGCGTTGAAAACAATGAGCAGTTCTTC
d_call: -; j_call: TRBJ2-1; clone_size: -; v_call: TRBV7-6; cdr3_aa: CASSLVSGGAYNEQFF; cdr3_nt: TGTGCCAGCAGCTTAGTGAGTGGCGGAGCCTACAATGAGCAGTTCTTC
d_call: -; j_call: TRBJ1-1; clone_size: -; v_call: TRBV30; cdr3_aa: CAWKRSREAFF; cdr3_nt: TGTGCCTGGAAAAGGTCGCGTGAAGCTTTCTTT
d_call: -; j_call: TRBJ2-5; clone_size: -; v_call: TRBV29-1; cdr3_aa: CSVERGRGETQYF; cdr3_nt: TGCAGCGTTGAAAGGGGGAGGGGAGAGACCCAGTACTTC
d_call: -; j_call: TRBJ2-1; clone_size: -; v_call: TRBV5-1; cdr3_aa: CASSLRQSSYNEQFF; cdr3_nt: TGCGCCAGCAGCTTGAGACAGAGCTCCTACAATGAGCAGTTCTTC
d_call: -; j_call: TRBJ1-3; clone_size: -; v_call: TRBV2; cdr3_aa: CASRISGNTIYF; cdr3_nt: TGTGCCAGCCGGATCTCTGGAAACACCATATATTTT
d_call: -; j_call: TRBJ2-5; clone_size: -; v_call: TRBV7-3; cdr3_aa: CASSPAGLLETQYF; cdr3_nt: TGTGCCAGCAGCCCAGCAGGGCTTCTGGAGACCCAGTACTTC